Below are 29 T cell receptor beta chains sequenced from a single sample in a study of monozygotic twins with inflammatory bowel disease. From its re-call of the 5' RACE reads, TCRdb lists each CDR3 protein once, without DNA. Seen in this sample are hundreds of thousands of distinct CDR3 sequences; the ten most common clones hold 2% to 2.5%. Sequencing was performed on blood. The receptors shown here come from a human donor with ulcerative colitis or Crohn's disease, or a healthy co-twin of an affected twin (not recorded which).

The chain couples TRBV11-2 to TRBJ2-3. Germline V gene data show CDR1 as SGHAT and CDR2 as FQNNGV. CDR3 length equals 13 residues. The CDR3 protein is CASSQSERDTQYF.

This chain links TRBV23-1 with TRBJ1-4; there is no DNA to check the TCRdb D call of TRBD1. TRBV23-1 is filed as an ORF, its function uncertain. The CDR3 is 17 amino acids. CDR3 region: CASSQQRQGATNEKLFF.

Here the CDR3 reads CASSSDLTSTDTQYF. The genes are TRBV5-4 and TRBJ2-3. This CDR3 has 15 amino acids. The germline CDR1 and CDR2 sequences are SGHNT and YYREEE (reference sequence).

The chain uses TRBV6-2 or TRBV6-3 and TRBJ1-1; absent DNA, TCRdb's TRBD1 call cannot be checked. Germline CDR1 MNHEY, CDR2 SVGEGT. The CDR3 runs to 11 residues. The CDR3 reads CASRWGAEAFF.

The chain is built from TRBV5-1 and TRBJ2-3; TCRdb picks TRBD1, but there is no DNA to check that call. Germline values: CDR1 SGHRS, CDR2 YFSETQ. This CDR3 comprises 16 residues. CDR3 sequence: CASSPTNRASTDTQYF.

J is TRBJ2-3 and V is TRBV10-3. Germline CDR1 and CDR2: ENHRY and SYGVKD. The CDR3 is 12 residues long. The chain's CDR3 is CAISESRDTQYF.

V and J are TRBV5-1 and TRBJ1-2; as DNA is missing, the TRBD1 call by TCRdb cannot be tested. The CDR3 spans 15 residues. Germline V gene data show CDR1 as SGHRS and CDR2 as YFSETQ. CDR3 sequence reads: CASSLAQPGDYGYTF. Full variable domain (outside the CDR3, taken from reference TRBV5-1 and TRBJ1-2): KAGVTQTPRYLIKTRGQQVTLSCSPISGHRSVSWYQQTPGQGLQFLFEYFSETQRNKGNFPGRFSGRQFSNSRSEMNVSTLELGDSALYLCASSLAQPGDYGYTFGSGTRLTVV.

The V gene is TRBV7-9, the J gene TRBJ1-5; TCRdb selects TRBD1, and the lack of DNA leaves this call unchecked. Per germline, CDR1 SEHNR and CDR2 FQNEAQ (reference sequence). The CDR3 runs 15 residues. The CDR3: CASSPGTDSNQPQHF.

The CDR3 sequence is CASKGLAGVGNEQFF. The gene calls are TRBV12-3 or TRBV12-4 and TRBJ2-1; TCRdb gives TRBD2 as the D gene, but with no DNA this cannot be confirmed. This CDR3 region has 15 residues.

This chain connects TRBV25-1 to TRBJ2-1; TCRdb proposes TRBD2, but this gene call is untestable without DNA. CDR1 and CDR2 (germline): MGHDK, SYGVNS. CDR3 length: 16 amino acids. CDR3 region: CASSPLRTGESDEQFF.

The CDR3 region is CASSQGQGRTGELFF. This chain connects TRBV12-3 or TRBV12-4 to TRBJ2-2; the TRBD1 assignment by TCRdb is unverifiable without DNA. The CDR3 totals 15 residues.

The chain uses TRBV6-1 and TRBJ2-2; TCRdb outputs TRBD2, but without DNA this stays unchecked. The CDR3 consists of 16 residues. From germline, CDR1 is MNHNS and CDR2 SASEGT. The CDR3 is CATTDRDSLNTGELFF.

V usage is TRBV3-1 and J usage is TRBJ1-1; TCRdb proposes TRBD1, but this gene call is untestable without DNA. This CDR3 spans 14 amino acids. Germline V gene data show CDR1 as LGHDT and CDR2 as YNNKEL (reference sequence). CDR3 sequence: CASSPRTENTEAFF.

The chain links TRBV6-1 to TRBJ2-1. CDR1 MNHNS and CDR2 SASEGT come from the germline V gene. The CDR3 has 12 residues. The CDR3 here is CASNPLGNEQFF.

V gene TRBV7-3 combines with J gene TRBJ2-1. This CDR3 has 15 amino acids. Germline V gene lookup returns CDR1 SGHTA and CDR2 FQGTGA. The CDR3 is CASSLEGYSYNEQFF.

The CDR3 region is CASSSITGSTDTQYF. The chain links TRBV12-3 or TRBV12-4 to TRBJ2-3; TCRdb's D gene call, TRBD1, goes unchecked for lack of DNA. This CDR3 spans 15 amino acids.

The chain recombines TRBV5-1 with TRBJ2-1; TCRdb selects TRBD2, and the lack of DNA leaves this call unchecked. Germline loops: CDR1 SGHRS, CDR2 YFSETQ. The CDR3 runs to 19 residues. The CDR3 sequence is CASSLGVASGRDSYNEQFF.

This chain links TRBV6-1 with TRBJ1-1; TCRdb lists TRBD1, though no DNA is available to test this call. CDR3 length: 14 residues. Germline CDR1 and CDR2: MNHNS and SASEGT. The CDR3 sequence: CASTLYRGSTEAFF.

This rearrangement joins TRBV5-8 to TRBJ2-3; checking the TCRdb D call of TRBD2 is not possible without DNA. CDR1 is SGHTS and CDR2 is YDEGEE in the germline V gene. CDR3 length: 16 amino acids. The CDR3 sequence: CASSLLLAGVEDTQYF.

The rearrangement links TRBV7-2 to TRBJ2-2; no DNA is available, so the TRBD1 call from TCRdb remains unchecked. The CDR3 length is 14 residues. Germline V lookup: CDR1 SGHTA, CDR2 FQGNSA. The CDR3 sequence is CASSGSRATGELFF.

The V and J genes are TRBV10-3 and TRBJ2-3; TCRdb's D gene call, TRBD2, goes unchecked for lack of DNA. The CDR3 runs 16 residues. Germline loops: CDR1 ENHRY, CDR2 SYGVKD. The CDR3 here is CAIRGAGVGTTDTQYF.

The chain uses TRBV7-8 and TRBJ1-5. The V gene's germline CDR1 is SGHVS and CDR2 FQNEAQ. The CDR3 totals 15 residues. The CDR3 here is CASSLRALRGQPQHF. The whole variable domain, filled in from reference TRBV7-8 and TRBJ1-5, reads GAGVSQSPRYKVAKRGQDVALRCDPISGHVSLFWYQQALGQGPEFLTYFQNEAQLDKSGLPSDRFFAERPEGSVSTLKIQRTQQEDSAVYLCASSLRALRGQPQHFGDGTRLSIL.

V is TRBV9 and J is TRBJ2-1. The CDR3 extends over 15 amino acids. The germline V gene has CDR1 SGDLS and CDR2 YYNGEE. CDR3 region: CASSIAGERYNEQFF.

V and J are TRBV5-1 and TRBJ1-5; the TCRdb call, TRBD1, lacks DNA for checking. CDR1 is SGHRS, CDR2 YFSETQ, per germline. The CDR3 totals 16 residues. The CDR3 reads CASSLDGTGGGQPQHF.

J is TRBJ2-7 and V is TRBV27; TCRdb lists TRBD1, though no DNA is available to test this call. The CDR3 totals 13 residues. Germline assignment: CDR1 MNHEY and CDR2 SMNVEV (reference sequence). CDR3 sequence reads: CAGLRTPDYEQYF.

The chain joins TRBV20-1 to TRBJ1-1; the TCRdb call, TRBD1, lacks DNA for checking. Germline assignment: CDR1 DFQATT and CDR2 SNEGSKA (reference sequence). The CDR3 is 17 amino acids. This CDR3 reads CSARAADSTGQNTEAFF.

The J gene is TRBJ2-3, the V gene TRBV6-1; checking the TCRdb D call of TRBD2 is not possible without DNA. Germline-derived CDR1 and CDR2 are MNHNS and SASEGT. This CDR3 is 19 amino acids long. This chain's CDR3 is CASSLPLPAGELYTDTQYF.

The rearrangement links TRBV6-7 to TRBJ1-5; there is no DNA to check the TCRdb D call of TRBD1. TRBV6-7 is classed as an ORF, of uncertain function. The CDR3 runs 15 residues. The CDR3 is CASSYGTNSNQPQHF.

The J gene is TRBJ2-3, the V gene TRBV19; TCRdb names TRBD2, which stays unverified in the absence of DNA. The CDR3 loop spans 17 amino acids. Germline V lookup: CDR1 LNHDA, CDR2 SQIVND (reference sequence). The CDR3 loop is CASSIGPSAGGFDTQYF.